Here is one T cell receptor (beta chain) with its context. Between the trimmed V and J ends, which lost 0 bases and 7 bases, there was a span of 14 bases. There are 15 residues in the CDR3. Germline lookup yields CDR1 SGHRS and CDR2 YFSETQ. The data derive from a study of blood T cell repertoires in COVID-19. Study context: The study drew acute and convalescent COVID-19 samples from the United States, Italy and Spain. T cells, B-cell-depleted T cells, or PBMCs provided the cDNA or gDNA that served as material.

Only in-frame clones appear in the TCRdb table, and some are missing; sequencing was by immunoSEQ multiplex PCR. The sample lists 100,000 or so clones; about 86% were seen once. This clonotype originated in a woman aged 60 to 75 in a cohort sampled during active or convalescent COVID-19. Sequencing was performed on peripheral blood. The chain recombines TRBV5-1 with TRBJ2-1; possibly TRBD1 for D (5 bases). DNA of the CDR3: TGCGCCAGCAGCTTGGCACCGTTGCAGGGAAATGAGCAGTTCTTC. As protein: CASSLAPLQGNEQFF.